These 10 T cell receptor beta chains were all obtained from the same sample, sequenced in a study of T cell repertoires and Cas9 in healthy adults. Produced via immunoSEQ multiplex PCR; TCRdb's table is partial and in-frame only. The profile shows some 15,000 clones, 75% to 90% of them singletons. Sequencing was done on a sample of Tregs (CD4+, CD25+, CD127-, CD137-, CD154-) from PBMCs; culture status not recorded. These receptors originate from a human donor in good health.

This sequence joins TRBV7-2 and TRBJ2-3; D is unclear. This CDR3 region has 12 residues. V was clipped by 1 base and J by 7 bases, with 6 bases between them. Germline-derived CDR1 and CDR2 are SGHTA and FQGNSA. CDR3 bases: TGTGCCAGCAGCTTAGATTTCAATACGCAGTATTTT. Protein: CASSLDFNTQYF.

This chain connects TRBV6-5 to TRBJ2-2; no clear D gene. Germline lookup yields CDR1 MNHEY and CDR2 SVGAGI. V was cut by 6 bases and J by 2 bases, with 1 base left in between. The CDR3 is made up of 11 amino acids. The CDR3 loop is CASRNTGELFF. In nucleotides, the CDR3 is TGTGCCAGCAGAAACACCGGGGAGCTGTTTTTT.

The V and J genes are TRBV7-6 and TRBJ1-6, with D uncertain. Trimming took 5 bases from V and 0 from J, leaving 11 bases between them. Germline V gene data show CDR1 as SGHVS and CDR2 as FNYEAQ. This CDR3 is built from 16 residues. CDR3 sequence reads: CASSPVASSYNSPLHF. For the CDR3, the DNA is TGTGCCAGCAGCCCGGTCGCCAGCTCCTATAATTCACCCCTCCACTTT.

This sequence joins TRBV11-2 and TRBJ2-7, with D perhaps matching TRBD1 or TRBD2 (5 bases each). This CDR3 contains 16 residues. CDR1 SGHAT and CDR2 FQNNGV come from the germline V gene. Trimming removed 2 bases at V and 0 bases at J, with 14 bases between. As DNA, the CDR3 is TGTGCCAGCAGCTTAAGATGGGGGTCCGGCTCCTACGAGCAGTACTTC. As protein: CASSLRWGSGSYEQYF.

The genes are TRBV7-2 and TRBJ2-7; 7 bases are a match to TRBD1. The CDR3 has 12 amino acids. After removal of 5 bases from V and 6 bases from J, the junction contained 4 bases not matched to a gene. Germline loops: CDR1 SGHTA, CDR2 FQGNSA. CDR3 sequence (DNA): TGTGCCAGCAGCGCGACAGGGATCGAGCAGTACTTC. Amino acids: CASSATGIEQYF.

The V gene is TRBV7-6, the J gene TRBJ2-5; D gene unclear. The CDR3 loop spans 16 amino acids. With 3 bases removed from V and 0 bases from J, the gap between germline ends came to 14 bases. The V gene's germline CDR1 is SGHVS and CDR2 FNYEAQ. The CDR3, as DNA: TGTGCCAGCAGCTTCCGGACCCTGCTTGACCAAGAGACCCAGTACTTC. Translated, it gives CASSFRTLLDQETQYF.

The chain carries TRBV11-2 and TRBJ2-7; no reliable D call. This CDR3 has 15 residues. Trimming took 6 bases from V and 5 from J, leaving 20 bases between them. Germline V gives CDR1 SGHAT, CDR2 FQNNGV. The CDR3 DNA follows: TGTGCCAGCAGACGGACCGGTGGCGGTTCCCACGAGCAGTACTTC. Translating gives CASRRTGGGSHEQYF. The whole variable domain, remainder taken from reference TRBV11-2 and TRBJ2-7, is EAGVAQSPRYKIIEKRQSVAFWCNPISGHATLYWYQQILGQGPKLLIQFQNNGVVDDSQLPKDRFSAERLKGVDSTLKIQPAKLEDSAVYLCASRRTGGGSHEQYFGPGTRLTVT.

The chain joins TRBV19 to TRBJ2-1, with unresolved D. V was shortened by 5 bases and J by 2 bases, with 13 bases between the two germline ends. This CDR3 is built from 15 residues. CDR1 is LNHDA, CDR2 SQIVND, per germline (reference sequence). CDR3 sequence reads: CASSPEAIPYNEQFF. For the CDR3, the DNA is TGTGCCAGTAGTCCAGAAGCCATTCCCTACAATGAGCAGTTCTTC.

This clone was observed a single time. This sequence joins TRBV9 and TRBJ1-3; D remains unclear. The CDR3 spans 15 residues. Germline V lookup: CDR1 SGDLS, CDR2 YYNGEE. V gave up 0 bases and J gave up 0 bases, with 7 bases separating them. The CDR3 sequence is CASSVGISSGNTIYF. In DNA, the CDR3 is TGTGCCAGCAGCGTAGGAATCAGCTCTGGAAACACCATATATTTT.

V gene TRBV4-2 combines with J gene TRBJ2-3, with D possibly matching TRBD2 (5 bases). CDR1 and CDR2 (germline): LGHNA, YNFKEQ. The CDR3 extends over 14 amino acids. The germline V and J ends were trimmed by 1 base and 1 base, with 6 bases remaining between them. The CDR3 loop is CASSQGRGTDTQYF. The CDR3 bases are TGTGCCAGCAGCCAAGGGCGGGGCACAGATACGCAGTATTTT.